Below are 8 T cell receptor beta chains sequenced from a single sample in a study of identical twins. TCRdb itself ran the 5' RACE reads through MiXCR, one entry per CDR3 protein. The sample includes under 400,000 distinct CDR3 sequences, around 9.7% of them seen just once. The source material was naive T cells sorted from blood. These receptors were obtained from a woman aged 45-59 years in good health.

This clonotype was detected many times. The chain employs TRBV28 and TRBJ2-2; perhaps TRBD1 as D (5 bases). Trimming removed 4 bases from V and 1 base from J, with 10 bases in between. The CDR3 loop spans 15 amino acids. CDR1 and CDR2 from the germline V gene are MDHEN and SYDVKM. CDR3: CASSSWGRNTGELFF. The CDR3 DNA sequence: TGTGCCAGCAGTTCGTGGGGCAGGAACACCGGGGAGCTGTTTTTT. Variable domain in full (rest from reference TRBV28 and TRBJ2-2): DVKVTQSSRYLVKRTGEKVFLECVQDMDHENMFWYRQDPGLGLRLIYFSYDVKMKEKGDIPEGYSVSREKKERFSLILESASTNQTSMYLCASSSWGRNTGELFFGEGSRLTVL.

This clonotype was seen a handful of times. The genes are TRBV6-2 or TRBV6-3 and TRBJ1-5, with D uncertain. Deletions cut 6 bases from V and 4 bases from J, with 10 bases between. The CDR3 sequence is 13 residues long. Germline V gene data show CDR1 as MNHEY and CDR2 as SVGEGT. The CDR3 protein is CASRSDGNQPQHF. The CDR3 bases are TGTGCCAGCAGATCAGACGGGAATCAGCCCCAGCATTTT.

This chain connects TRBV14 to TRBJ2-3; 9 positions agree with TRBD1. Germline loops: CDR1 SGHDN, CDR2 FVKESK. V gave up 4 bases and J gave up 2 bases; unmatched junction bases: 1. This CDR3 has 14 amino acids. The DNA for the CDR3 is TGTGCCAGCAGCCGGACAGGGGACACAGATACGCAGTATTTT. As protein: CASSRTGDTDTQYF.

The rearrangement uses TRBV19 and TRBJ2-3; either TRBD1 or TRBD2 may supply D (5 bases each). Germline CDR1 reads LNHDA; CDR2 reads SQIVND (reference sequence). The V gene lost 4 bases and the J gene lost 5 bases, with 16 bases spanning the gap. The CDR3 is made up of 15 amino acids. The CDR3 DNA reads TGTGCCAGTAGTACCCAGGGACGCCAGGGAGATACGCAGTATTTT. The encoded protein is CASSTQGRQGDTQYF.

At least ten counts were recorded for this clonotype. CDR3 amino acids: CASSSRDRTTEAFF. In DNA form, the CDR3 reads TGCGCCAGCAGCTCCCGGGACAGGACCACTGAAGCTTTCTTT. The chain employs TRBV5-1 and TRBJ1-1; 8 positions match TRBD1. The ends lost 3 bases at V and 4 bases at J; junction bases unmatched: 5. CDR1 and CDR2 from the germline V gene are SGHRS and YFSETQ. The CDR3 length is 14 residues.

Note on this clonotype: This may stem from a read error, because a much larger clone lies one nucleotide away. J is TRBJ2-5 and V is TRBV28; perhaps TRBD2 as D (5 bases). The germline V gene encodes CDR1 MDHEN and CDR2 SYDVKM. The CDR3 runs 15 residues. Written as DNA, the CDR3 is TGTGCCAGCACCTTTCGTGACGGAGGATTGGAGACCCAGTGCTTC. The encoded protein is CASTFRDGGLETQCF.

Only one count was recorded for this clonotype. Given a much more abundant clone one base away, this may be a read error. The rearrangement links TRBV13 to TRBJ2-3, with 8 bases fitting TRBD1. Germline V gene data show CDR1 as PRHDT and CDR2 as FYEKMQ (reference sequence). This CDR3 comprises 16 residues. CDR3 loop: CASSKIGTGSTDTQFF. The CDR3 DNA reads as TGTGCCAGCAGCAAAATTGGGACAGGAAGCACAGATACGCAGTTTTTT.

This clonotype was counted at least ten times. The gene calls are TRBV12-3 or TRBV12-4 and TRBJ2-2; D gene unclear. The CDR3 has 12 residues. V lost 6 bases to trimming and J lost 4 bases, with 6 bases between them. The CDR3 loop reads CASSPFTGELFF. For the CDR3, the DNA is TGTGCCAGCAGCCCTTTCACCGGGGAGCTGTTTTTT.